This TCR beta chain is from a study of T-cell reconstitution after alpha-beta-depleted transplantation in children. General study findings and limits: Fresh T-cell production supplied most of the T-cell counts and diversity seen one year after transplant.

To note about this clonotype: Its specificity is unknown.

Molecular barcoding with unique molecular identifiers was used for the TCRbeta library. TCRdb reprocessed the PCR reads via MiXCR and lists one record per CDR3 protein. The table includes about 440,000 distinct CDR3 sequences, about 45% detected once. This TCR was recovered from a girl aged 2-9 years with aplastic anemia, due to receive a stem cell transplant. Source: PBMCs, taken before TCRalphabeta/CD19-depleted stem cell transplant.

Here the CDR3 DNA reads TGTGCCAGCAGTTACCGGCCCTCGGAGGGCTACACCTTC. As protein: CASSYRPSEGYTF. The V gene is TRBV6-5, the J gene TRBJ1-2; D gene ambiguous. The germline gives CDR1 MNHEY, CDR2 SVGAGI. The CDR3 is 13 residues long. Trimming left V 2 bases short and J 8 bases short, with 12 bases between.